The entry below gives a single TCR beta chain sequence along with its context. Its antigen is not known. It was with 60 Vbeta and 13 Jbeta primers that the PCR ran. Profiled with immunoSEQ multiplex PCR; TCRdb holds only in-frame clones, not every one. The repertoire includes some 90,000 clones, approximately 80% of them detected once, and 20% to 30% sits in the top ten. CDR3 length equals 15 residues. The data originate from a study of cytomegalovirus exposure and HLA in healthy donors. Points from the study as a whole: Sequences of the TCR beta chain were said to predict the HLA-A and HLA-B alleles of most subjects accurately. Earlier analysis yielded a pattern in which most TCR beta V segments were productive about 90% or about 30% of the time.

Sequenced sample: PBMCs. The source of this sequence is a woman in her fifties or sixties in good health and CMV-seropositive. This sequence joins TRBV21-1 and TRBJ2-5; the D call of TRBD2 is as the table states it, not checked on the DNA. TRBV21-1 corresponds to a pseudogene. CDR3 amino acids: CASSTGLAPQETQYF. DNA for the CDR3: TGTGCCAGCAGCACCGGACTAGCCCCCCAAGAGACCCAGTACTTC.